This is a list of T cell receptor beta chains from one sample in a study of early stage breast cancer tumors. The data were produced by immunoSEQ multiplex PCR, yet TCRdb's version contains in-frame clones alone and is incomplete. The sample holds about 30,000 clones, under 75% seen once. The sample consisted of blood. The receptors stem from a person between 50 and 60 years old with breast cancer. Both conserved end residues are part of each CDR3. D genes are given only for firm matches. Clone size is given for some rows only: seen once, a few or many times, or a class if the clone is expanded.

v_call: TRBV19
j_call: TRBJ2-1
clone_size: .
d_call: TRBD2
cdr3_nt: TGTGCCAGTAGTATAACTTCGGGGACTAACTCCTACAATGAGCAGTTCTTC
cdr3_aa: CASSITSGTNSYNEQFF

v_call: TRBV2
j_call: TRBJ1-2
clone_size: .
d_call: TRBD1
cdr3_nt: TGTGCCAGCAGTGAACCCAAGAAGACAGGGGGCTATGGCTACACCTTC
cdr3_aa: CASSEPKKTGGYGYTF

v_call: TRBV9
j_call: TRBJ2-1
clone_size: .
d_call: TRBD1
cdr3_nt: TGTGCCAGCAGCGTGGGACAGGACAATGAGCAGTTCTTC
cdr3_aa: CASSVGQDNEQFF

v_call: TRBV21-1
j_call: TRBJ1-1
clone_size: .
d_call: .
cdr3_nt: TGTGCCAGCAGCCCTCACCGGGCCCGAAACACTGAAGCTTTCTTT
cdr3_aa: CASSPHRARNTEAFF

v_call: TRBV6-5
j_call: TRBJ2-7
clone_size: .
d_call: TRBD2
cdr3_nt: TGTGCCAGCACTGGCGGGAGGGTTCAGCAGTACTTC
cdr3_aa: CASTGGRVQQYF

v_call: TRBV6-5
j_call: TRBJ1-1
clone_size: .
d_call: .
cdr3_nt: TGTGCCAGCAAACGGCAGGCGAACACTGAAGCTTTCTTT
cdr3_aa: CASKRQANTEAFF

v_call: TRBV10-1
j_call: TRBJ2-1
clone_size: .
d_call: TRBD2
cdr3_nt: TGCGTTATACTGCCCGGGAGGAGCTCCTACAATGAGCAGTTCTTC
cdr3_aa: CVILPGRSSYNEQFF

v_call: TRBV19
j_call: TRBJ1-1
clone_size: few
d_call: .
cdr3_nt: TGTGCCAGTAGACCCGACAGCGGCGGGACTGAAGCTTTCTTT
cdr3_aa: CASRPDSGGTEAFF

v_call: TRBV29-1
j_call: TRBJ2-7
clone_size: few
d_call: .
cdr3_nt: TGCAGCGTCGTGGAGGCACAGAAGCAGTACTTC
cdr3_aa: CSVVEAQKQYF

v_call: TRBV9
j_call: TRBJ2-1
clone_size: .
d_call: TRBD2
cdr3_nt: TGTGCCAGCAGCGTAGCTCTAGCGGTATACAATGAGCAGTTCTTC
cdr3_aa: CASSVALAVYNEQFF

v_call: TRBV2
j_call: TRBJ2-2
clone_size: .
d_call: TRBD2
cdr3_nt: TGTGCCAGCAGTCGTAGCGGGGGGCAGAACGGGGAGCTGTTTTTT
cdr3_aa: CASSRSGGQNGELFF

v_call: TRBV11-2
j_call: TRBJ1-6
clone_size: .
d_call: .
cdr3_nt: TGTGCCAGCAGCCTCGGGCCAAGCAATAATTCACCCCTCCACTTT
cdr3_aa: CASSLGPSNNSPLHF

v_call: TRBV29-1
j_call: TRBJ1-1
clone_size: .
d_call: TRBD1
cdr3_nt: TGCAGCGTCGACAGGGGTGGGACTGAAGCTTTCTTT
cdr3_aa: CSVDRGGTEAFF

v_call: TRBV19
j_call: TRBJ1-2
clone_size: .
d_call: TRBD1
cdr3_nt: TGTGCCAGTAGGGAAAGGACAGGGGTCTATGGCTACACCTTC
cdr3_aa: CASRERTGVYGYTF

v_call: TRBV5-6
j_call: TRBJ1-1
clone_size: .
d_call: .
cdr3_nt: TGTGCCAGCAGCTTGTTAGACGGGAACACTGAAGCTTTCTTT
cdr3_aa: CASSLLDGNTEAFF

v_call: TRBV29-1
j_call: TRBJ1-1
clone_size: few
d_call: .
cdr3_nt: TGCAGCGTTGCCGCGCAGGGAGAAACTGAAGCTTTCTTT
cdr3_aa: CSVAAQGETEAFF

v_call: TRBV7-2
j_call: TRBJ1-2
clone_size: few
d_call: TRBD1
cdr3_nt: TGTGCCAGCAGCTCTAGACAGGGTTATGGCTACACCTTC
cdr3_aa: CASSSRQGYGYTF

v_call: TRBV14
j_call: TRBJ2-7
clone_size: .
d_call: TRBD1
cdr3_nt: TGTGCCAGCAGCCCAGACAGGGCCAGGGGCGAGCAGTACTTC
cdr3_aa: CASSPDRARGEQYF

v_call: TRBV19
j_call: TRBJ1-1
clone_size: .
d_call: TRBD1
cdr3_nt: TGTGCCAGTAGTGACAGGGGGTTTGGGTGGGGCACTGAAGCTTTCTTT
cdr3_aa: CASSDRGFGWGTEAFF

v_call: TRBV30
j_call: TRBJ1-2
clone_size: .
d_call: .
cdr3_nt: TGTGCCTGGGACAAACACGGCCTCTATGGCTACACCTTC
cdr3_aa: CAWDKHGLYGYTF

v_call: TRBV6-5
j_call: TRBJ1-1
clone_size: .
d_call: TRBD1
cdr3_nt: TGTGCCACCCAGGGGGCTGGGGCAGGGGACACTGAAGCTTTCTTT
cdr3_aa: CATQGAGAGDTEAFF

v_call: TRBV11-2
j_call: TRBJ2-1
clone_size: .
d_call: .
cdr3_nt: TGTGCCAGCAGCTTCGGGCTAACCTCCTACAATGAGCAGTTCTTC
cdr3_aa: CASSFGLTSYNEQFF

v_call: TRBV4-2
j_call: TRBJ2-3
clone_size: once
d_call: TRBD2
cdr3_nt: TGTGCCAGCAGCCATGTGGGGGTAGCGGGAGATGTAGATACGCAGTATTTT
cdr3_aa: CASSHVGVAGDVDTQYF

v_call: TRBV21-1
j_call: TRBJ2-7
clone_size: once
d_call: .
cdr3_nt: TGTGCCAGCAGCATGCGGGCCCACGGTCCCCCCTCCTACGAGCAGTACTTC
cdr3_aa: CASSMRAHGPPSYEQYF

v_call: TRBV19
j_call: TRBJ1-1
clone_size: .
d_call: .
cdr3_nt: TGTGCCAGTAGTAACCTTAACACTGAAGCTTTCTTT
cdr3_aa: CASSNLNTEAFF

v_call: TRBV7-2
j_call: TRBJ2-2
clone_size: .
d_call: TRBD1
cdr3_nt: TGTGCCAGCAGCCGACAGGGGATCACCGGGGAGCTGTTTTTT
cdr3_aa: CASSRQGITGELFF

v_call: TRBV5-1
j_call: TRBJ1-1
clone_size: .
d_call: .
cdr3_nt: TGCGCCAGCCGCGTATCCGGGCAGGGGTGTGGCACTGAAGCTTTCTTT
cdr3_aa: CASRVSGQGCGTEAFF

v_call: TRBV7-9
j_call: TRBJ1-2
clone_size: .
d_call: .
cdr3_nt: TGTGCCAGCAGCCAAGATCAGGGGAGGGATGGCTACACCTTC
cdr3_aa: CASSQDQGRDGYTF

v_call: TRBV19
j_call: TRBJ2-7
clone_size: few
d_call: .
cdr3_nt: TGTGCCAGTAGCGCGATGGAGACAGCGCCCTACGAGCAGTACTTC
cdr3_aa: CASSAMETAPYEQYF

v_call: TRBV5-1
j_call: TRBJ2-7
clone_size: .
d_call: .
cdr3_nt: TGCGCCAGCAGCCCGGCGGCTAGCAGGACCTACGAGCAGTACTTC
cdr3_aa: CASSPAASRTYEQYF

v_call: TRBV5-4
j_call: TRBJ2-7
clone_size: .
d_call: .
cdr3_nt: TGTGCCAGCAGCTTGGGTACTGGGGGGAGGCGATGGGAGCAGTACTTC
cdr3_aa: CASSLGTGGRRWEQYF

v_call: TRBV15
j_call: TRBJ2-5
clone_size: few
d_call: TRBD1
cdr3_nt: TGTGCCACCAGCAGGTGGGACAGGGGAGCAAGGGAGACCCAGTACTTC
cdr3_aa: CATSRWDRGARETQYF

v_call: TRBV6-5
j_call: TRBJ2-1
clone_size: .
d_call: .
cdr3_nt: TGTGCCAGCAGTTCCTCGGACGGGCCGAAGGTGCAGTTCTTC
cdr3_aa: CASSSSDGPKVQFF

v_call: TRBV13
j_call: TRBJ1-1
clone_size: .
d_call: .
cdr3_nt: TGTGCCAGTTCAGAGGAGAACACTGAAGCTTTCTTT
cdr3_aa: CASSEENTEAFF

v_call: TRBV11-2
j_call: TRBJ1-1
clone_size: .
d_call: TRBD1
cdr3_nt: TGTGCCAGCAGCCCCATGGGGGGGACAGCCACTGAAGCTTTCTTT
cdr3_aa: CASSPMGGTATEAFF

v_call: TRBV10-3
j_call: TRBJ1-2
clone_size: .
d_call: .
cdr3_nt: TGTGCCATCAGTGAGTCAGCAGGGGTAGACACTTATGGCTACACCTTC
cdr3_aa: CAISESAGVDTYGYTF

v_call: TRBV10-3
j_call: TRBJ2-3
clone_size: few
d_call: .
cdr3_nt: TGTGCCATCAGACCGGGGTCCGAGGGTACGCAGTATTTT
cdr3_aa: CAIRPGSEGTQYF

v_call: TRBV7-9
j_call: TRBJ2-1
clone_size: .
d_call: TRBD2
cdr3_nt: TGTGCCAGCAACTTACTAAGCGGGGCCTACAATGAGCAGTTCTTC
cdr3_aa: CASNLLSGAYNEQFF

v_call: TRBV2
j_call: TRBJ2-5
clone_size: .
d_call: TRBD2
cdr3_nt: TGTGCCAGCAGAGCGGGAGGGGGTCAAGAGACCCAGTACTTC
cdr3_aa: CASRAGGGQETQYF

v_call: TRBV14
j_call: TRBJ2-3
clone_size: .
d_call: .
cdr3_nt: TGTGCCAGCAGCCAAGATCTGATCGGATATACGCAGTATTTT
cdr3_aa: CASSQDLIGYTQYF

v_call: TRBV5-4
j_call: TRBJ2-2
clone_size: .
d_call: TRBD2
cdr3_nt: TGTGCCAGCAGCGATAGGACTAGTAACACCGGGGAGCTGTTTTTT
cdr3_aa: CASSDRTSNTGELFF

v_call: TRBV27
j_call: TRBJ2-7
clone_size: .
d_call: .
cdr3_nt: TGTGCCAGCAGTCGGGACTTAGCCGGGGGCGAGCAGTACTTC
cdr3_aa: CASSRDLAGGEQYF

v_call: TRBV19
j_call: TRBJ2-3
clone_size: .
d_call: .
cdr3_nt: TGTGCCAGTAGTATTTCCCGCCCCACAGATACGCAGTATTTT
cdr3_aa: CASSISRPTDTQYF

v_call: TRBV7-9
j_call: TRBJ2-7
clone_size: .
d_call: .
cdr3_nt: TGTGCCAGCAGCTTCGGGATTTCCTACGAGCAGTACTTC
cdr3_aa: CASSFGISYEQYF

v_call: TRBV10-3
j_call: TRBJ1-1
clone_size: .
d_call: .
cdr3_nt: TGTGCCATCAGTGAGGAGGGAAACACTGAAGCTTTCTTT
cdr3_aa: CAISEEGNTEAFF

v_call: TRBV9
j_call: TRBJ2-2
clone_size: .
d_call: TRBD1
cdr3_nt: TGTGCCAGCAGCCTGACAGGGCCCGGGGAGCTGTTTTTT
cdr3_aa: CASSLTGPGELFF